There are a few counts of the clone carrying this T cell receptor beta chain. What it binds is unknown. A second PCR, run for about 7 to 11 cycles, used a sample-barcoded 5' primer plus a J-beta primer mix. Via MiXCR, TCRdb re-called the 5' RACE reads, giving one row per CDR3 protein. The top ten clones hold 22% of a sample with hundreds of thousands of distinct CDR3 sequences, more than 45% of them seen once. This entry is derived from a study of blood T cells in healthy people across ages. The study's findings and limits: Naive T cell percentage and TCR beta diversity correlated strongly. Naive CD4+ cells and diversity were both higher in long-lived donors than in aged donors.

The material sequenced was blood. This clonotype was sampled from a man aged 30 to 39 in good health.

CDR3 nucleotides: TGCGCCAGCAGTTCCGGGACAGTCTATGGCTACACCTTC. It yields the protein CASSSGTVYGYTF. The chain is built from TRBV5-1 and TRBJ1-2; TRBD1 aligns across 7 bases. The CDR3 has 13 amino acids. Germline values: CDR1 SGHRS, CDR2 YFSETQ. Trimming took 5 bases from V and 4 from J; bases not matched to a gene: 5.